These T cell receptor beta chains were read from a single sample in a study of OX40 agonist ivuxolimab in advanced cancers. Assay: immunoSEQ multiplex PCR; the TCRdb copy retains only in-frame clones and omits some. The data show approximately 130,000 clones, 90% seen once. Here the sequenced sample was CD4+ or CD8+ T cells sorted from blood, taken in a trial of the OX40 agonist ivuxolimab. These receptors were collected from an adult with an advanced solid tumor such as melanoma, head and neck, liver or kidney cancer. Each CDR3 is given with its conserved first and last residue. A D gene is named only where the DNA matches it firmly. Clone size is shown for a subset of rows, as once, few, many or a class of expanded clone.

CDR3nt: TGTGCCAGCAGGGTGGGGCAGGGCTATAGCAATCAGCCCCAGCATTTT
CDR3aa: CASRVGQGYSNQPQHF
d_gene: .
abundance: .
j_gene: TRBJ1-5
v_gene: TRBV28

CDR3nt: TGTGCCAGTATCCTGACAGGAACGAACACTGAAGCTTTCTTT
CDR3aa: CASILTGTNTEAFF
d_gene: .
abundance: .
j_gene: TRBJ1-1
v_gene: TRBV19

CDR3nt: TGTGCCAGCAGTTTGTCCGGGCATCAGCCCCAGCATTTT
CDR3aa: CASSLSGHQPQHF
d_gene: .
abundance: .
j_gene: TRBJ1-5
v_gene: TRBV28

CDR3nt: TGTGCCAGCAGCTTGCAAACTAGCGGTATCTACGAGCAGTACTTC
CDR3aa: CASSLQTSGIYEQYF
d_gene: TRBD2
abundance: once
j_gene: TRBJ2-7
v_gene: TRBV5-4

CDR3nt: TGTGCCAGCAGCTTACGACTAAGCGGGAGGGATTCCGGGGAGCTGTTTTTT
CDR3aa: CASSLRLSGRDSGELFF
d_gene: TRBD2
abundance: .
j_gene: TRBJ2-2
v_gene: TRBV5-4

CDR3nt: TGTGCCAGCAGTGACGAGCTAGCGGGAGTTAGCCCCCAAGAGACCCAGTACTTC
CDR3aa: CASSDELAGVSPQETQYF
d_gene: TRBD2
abundance: .
j_gene: TRBJ2-5
v_gene: TRBV6-4

CDR3nt: TGTGCCAGCAGCGTCGGACAGACTACGGAGACCCAGTACTTC
CDR3aa: CASSVGQTTETQYF
d_gene: .
abundance: .
j_gene: TRBJ2-5
v_gene: TRBV9

CDR3nt: TGTGCCAGCAGATTGACCGGGACTAGCGGGAGCAGTTACGAGCAGTACTTC
CDR3aa: CASRLTGTSGSSYEQYF
d_gene: TRBD2
abundance: .
j_gene: TRBJ2-7
v_gene: TRBV7-2

CDR3nt: TGTGCCACCAGCAGAGCCCCGGGGGCAACTAATGAAAAACTGTTTTTT
CDR3aa: CATSRAPGATNEKLFF
d_gene: .
abundance: .
j_gene: TRBJ1-4
v_gene: TRBV15

CDR3nt: TGTGCCAGCAGCTTAACGCCCGGACTAGCGGAGAAGCAGTTCTTC
CDR3aa: CASSLTPGLAEKQFF
d_gene: TRBD2
abundance: .
j_gene: TRBJ2-1
v_gene: TRBV7-3

CDR3nt: TGTGCCAGCAGCCAACCGACTAGCGGAGGGGTGGAGACCCAGTACTTC
CDR3aa: CASSQPTSGGVETQYF
d_gene: TRBD2
abundance: .
j_gene: TRBJ2-5
v_gene: TRBV4-2

CDR3nt: TGTGCCAGCAGTTTACCAGCGGGGACTAGCACAGATACGCAGTATTTT
CDR3aa: CASSLPAGTSTDTQYF
d_gene: TRBD2
abundance: .
j_gene: TRBJ2-3
v_gene: TRBV28

CDR3nt: TGTGCCACCAGCAGGGACAGGACTAACTATGGCTACACCTTC
CDR3aa: CATSRDRTNYGYTF
d_gene: TRBD1
abundance: .
j_gene: TRBJ1-2
v_gene: TRBV15

CDR3nt: TGTGCCAGTATCCGAACTAGCGGCGGCGACAATGAGCAGTTCTTC
CDR3aa: CASIRTSGGDNEQFF
d_gene: TRBD2
abundance: .
j_gene: TRBJ2-1
v_gene: TRBV19

CDR3nt: TGTGCCATCAGTGAGGACGGCTACTCCTACGAGCAGTACTTC
CDR3aa: CAISEDGYSYEQYF
d_gene: .
abundance: .
j_gene: TRBJ2-7
v_gene: TRBV10-3

CDR3nt: TGTGCCAGCAGCTTAGGGACCGCCTCCTACGAGCAGTACTTC
CDR3aa: CASSLGTASYEQYF
d_gene: .
abundance: .
j_gene: TRBJ2-7
v_gene: TRBV7-8

CDR3nt: TGTGCCAGCAGCCAACCGGGACTGAAAAATGAGCAGTTCTTC
CDR3aa: CASSQPGLKNEQFF
d_gene: .
abundance: .
j_gene: TRBJ2-1
v_gene: TRBV14

CDR3nt: TGCGCCAGCAGCCTTGGGGACAGATACACCGGGGAGCTGTTTTTT
CDR3aa: CASSLGDRYTGELFF
d_gene: TRBD1
abundance: .
j_gene: TRBJ2-2
v_gene: TRBV4-3

CDR3nt: TGTGCCATCAGACGGACAGCCGATAGCAATCAGCCCCAGCATTTT
CDR3aa: CAIRRTADSNQPQHF
d_gene: .
abundance: .
j_gene: TRBJ1-5
v_gene: TRBV10-3

CDR3nt: .
CDR3aa: CASSTSVGTGELFF
d_gene: .
abundance: .
j_gene: TRBJ2-2
v_gene: TRBV27

CDR3nt: TGCGCCAGCAGCTTGGCTCCAGGGGGCAATGAGCAGTTCTTC
CDR3aa: CASSLAPGGNEQFF
d_gene: TRBD1
abundance: .
j_gene: TRBJ2-1
v_gene: TRBV5-1

CDR3nt: TGTGCCTGGAGTGTACGCAGTCAACGGGGGAATGAGCAGTTCTTC
CDR3aa: CAWSVRSQRGNEQFF
d_gene: .
abundance: .
j_gene: TRBJ2-1
v_gene: TRBV30

CDR3nt: TGCAGCGGGAGGGACAGGGGATGGGAGCAGTTCTTC
CDR3aa: CSGRDRGWEQFF
d_gene: TRBD1
abundance: once
j_gene: TRBJ2-1
v_gene: TRBV29-1

CDR3nt: TGTGCCAGCAGTTACGGGGCCCGGGACGGCGGGGAGCTGTTTTTT
CDR3aa: CASSYGARDGGELFF
d_gene: .
abundance: once
j_gene: TRBJ2-2
v_gene: TRBV6-5

CDR3nt: TGTGCCAGCACCGCGGGGGGTTATGGCTACACCTTC
CDR3aa: CASTAGGYGYTF
d_gene: .
abundance: .
j_gene: TRBJ1-2
v_gene: TRBV28

CDR3nt: TGTGCCAGCAGCGCCGACAGGGACTATGGCTACACCTTC
CDR3aa: CASSADRDYGYTF
d_gene: TRBD1
abundance: once
j_gene: TRBJ1-2
v_gene: TRBV9

CDR3nt: TGTGCCAGCAGTCGAACAGGGAGCTCTGGAAACACCATATATTTT
CDR3aa: CASSRTGSSGNTIYF
d_gene: .
abundance: .
j_gene: TRBJ1-3
v_gene: TRBV27

CDR3nt: TGTGCCAGCAGCTTCGGTTTTGGGGACCAAGAGACCCAGTACTTC
CDR3aa: CASSFGFGDQETQYF
d_gene: .
abundance: .
j_gene: TRBJ2-5
v_gene: TRBV7-9

CDR3nt: TGTGCCAGCAGATCACCGCCAACCGCTGAAGAGCAGTACTTC
CDR3aa: CASRSPPTAEEQYF
d_gene: .
abundance: once
j_gene: TRBJ2-7
v_gene: TRBV27

CDR3nt: TGTGCCAGCAGTTCGTCAGGGGGCACCATTGGTCGTGAAGCTTTCTTT
CDR3aa: CASSSSGGTIGREAFF
d_gene: TRBD1
abundance: .
j_gene: TRBJ1-1
v_gene: TRBV6-5

CDR3nt: TGTGCCAGCAGCGTAGGCGTAGCGGGAGAGACCCAGTACTTC
CDR3aa: CASSVGVAGETQYF
d_gene: TRBD2
abundance: .
j_gene: TRBJ2-5
v_gene: TRBV9

CDR3nt: TGCGCCAGCAGTGAGGGGGGCGAGCAGTTCTTC
CDR3aa: CASSEGGEQFF
d_gene: .
abundance: .
j_gene: TRBJ2-1
v_gene: TRBV10-1

CDR3nt: TGTGCCAGTAAACTTAGCGGGAGCGCTTCGTTCGCGGGCGAGCAGTACTTC
CDR3aa: CASKLSGSASFAGEQYF
d_gene: TRBD2
abundance: .
j_gene: TRBJ2-7
v_gene: TRBV19

CDR3nt: TGTGCCAGCAGCGCTAGGGCTAGCGGGACCTACGAGCAGTACTTC
CDR3aa: CASSARASGTYEQYF
d_gene: TRBD2
abundance: .
j_gene: TRBJ2-7
v_gene: TRBV9

CDR3nt: TGTGCCAGCAACTTACAGGGATGGGACACTGAAGCTTTCTTT
CDR3aa: CASNLQGWDTEAFF
d_gene: .
abundance: .
j_gene: TRBJ1-1
v_gene: TRBV5-8

CDR3nt: TGTGCCAGTAGTACGGGACAGACAAGAGTTTACGAGCAGTACTTC
CDR3aa: CASSTGQTRVYEQYF
d_gene: TRBD1
abundance: .
j_gene: TRBJ2-7
v_gene: TRBV19

CDR3nt: TGTGCCATCAGTGACAGCTTTGGGGACAGGGGGAACGAGCAGTACTTC
CDR3aa: CAISDSFGDRGNEQYF
d_gene: TRBD1
abundance: once
j_gene: TRBJ2-7
v_gene: TRBV10-3

CDR3nt: TGTGCCAGCAGCGCTCCGGGACTAGCGGGGTACGAGCAGTACTTC
CDR3aa: CASSAPGLAGYEQYF
d_gene: TRBD2
abundance: .
j_gene: TRBJ2-7
v_gene: TRBV2

CDR3nt: TGTGCCAGCAGCTTGGGGGACGCCCCGTACTTC
CDR3aa: CASSLGDAPYF
d_gene: .
abundance: .
j_gene: TRBJ2-7
v_gene: TRBV7-9

CDR3nt: TGTGCCAGCAGTGCTCATTCCGACGGCGACTATGGCTACACCTTC
CDR3aa: CASSAHSDGDYGYTF
d_gene: .
abundance: once
j_gene: TRBJ1-2
v_gene: TRBV6-1

CDR3nt: TGTGCCATCAGTGAGAACAACCGGGATTCACCCCTCCACTTT
CDR3aa: CAISENNRDSPLHF
d_gene: .
abundance: .
j_gene: TRBJ1-6
v_gene: TRBV10-3

CDR3nt: TGTGCCAGTACCCCTGACGTAATATCTGGAAACACCATATATTTT
CDR3aa: CASTPDVISGNTIYF
d_gene: .
abundance: .
j_gene: TRBJ1-3
v_gene: TRBV19

CDR3nt: TGTGCCAGCAGTTTACGGTACTACAATGAGCAGTTCTTC
CDR3aa: CASSLRYYNEQFF
d_gene: .
abundance: .
j_gene: TRBJ2-1
v_gene: TRBV27

CDR3nt: TGTGCCAGTAGTATTTATGGGACAGATAATCAGCCCCAGCATTTT
CDR3aa: CASSIYGTDNQPQHF
d_gene: TRBD1
abundance: once
j_gene: TRBJ1-5
v_gene: TRBV19

CDR3nt: TGTGCCAGCTCACCTAACCGAAGGGATCAGCCCCAGCATTTT
CDR3aa: CASSPNRRDQPQHF
d_gene: .
abundance: .
j_gene: TRBJ1-5
v_gene: TRBV18

CDR3nt: TGTGCCAGCAGAAGTGACCCGAACACTGAAGCTTTCTTT
CDR3aa: CASRSDPNTEAFF
d_gene: .
abundance: .
j_gene: TRBJ1-1
v_gene: TRBV2

CDR3nt: TGTGCCATCAGTGCCGGGACAGGCCAAGGGGGTGTTTACAATGAGCAGTTCTTC
CDR3aa: CAISAGTGQGGVYNEQFF
d_gene: TRBD1
abundance: .
j_gene: TRBJ2-1
v_gene: TRBV10-3

CDR3nt: TGTGCCGTGGCAGAAAAGGGGGAGCAGTACTTC
CDR3aa: CAVAEKGEQYF
d_gene: .
abundance: .
j_gene: TRBJ2-7
v_gene: TRBV28